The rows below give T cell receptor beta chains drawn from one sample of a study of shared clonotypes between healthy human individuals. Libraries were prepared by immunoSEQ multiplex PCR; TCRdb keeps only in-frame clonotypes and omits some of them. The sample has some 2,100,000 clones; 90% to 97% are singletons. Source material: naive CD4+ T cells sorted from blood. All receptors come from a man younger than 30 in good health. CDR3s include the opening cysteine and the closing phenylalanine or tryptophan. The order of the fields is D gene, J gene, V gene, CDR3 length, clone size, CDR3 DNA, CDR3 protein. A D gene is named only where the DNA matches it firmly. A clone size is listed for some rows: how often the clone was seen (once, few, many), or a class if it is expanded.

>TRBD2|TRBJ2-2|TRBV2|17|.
TGTGCCAGCAGCCCCCGTGGAAGCGGGGGGCGCACCGGGGAGCTGTTTTTT
CASSPRGSGGRTGELFF
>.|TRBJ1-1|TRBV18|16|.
TGTGCCAGCTCACCTATGACCCAGGGTACGGACACTGAAGCTTTCTTT
CASSPMTQGTDTEAFF
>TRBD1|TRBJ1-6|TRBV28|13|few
TGTGCCAGTAGGACAGGGGGCAATTCACCCCTCCACTTT
CASRTGGNSPLHF
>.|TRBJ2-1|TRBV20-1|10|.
TGCAGTGCCGCTAGCAATGAGCAGTTCTTC
CSAASNEQFF
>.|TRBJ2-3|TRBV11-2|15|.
TGTGCCAGCAGCTTAGGAAGATCACCCACAGATACGCAGTATTTT
CASSLGRSPTDTQYF
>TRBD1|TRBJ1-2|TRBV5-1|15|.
TGCGCCAGCAGCCGGAAGACAGGGGTCGACTATGGCTACACCTTC
CASSRKTGVDYGYTF
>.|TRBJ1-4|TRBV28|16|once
TGTGCCAGCAATCGACCGGGGGCAGGGTCCGGTGAAAAACTGTTTTTT
CASNRPGAGSGEKLFF
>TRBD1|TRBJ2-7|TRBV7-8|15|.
TGTGCCACTCAACTTTCCGGGACAGGGGGCTACGAGCAGTACTTC
CATQLSGTGGYEQYF
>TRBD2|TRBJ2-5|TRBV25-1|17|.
TGTGCCAGCAGTGAATTGGGCGGGCTAGCGGGAGGGGAGACCCAGTACTTC
CASSELGGLAGGETQYF
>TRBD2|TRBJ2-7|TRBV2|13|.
TGTGCCAGCAGTCGGAGCGGGGCCTACGAGCAGTACTTC
CASSRSGAYEQYF
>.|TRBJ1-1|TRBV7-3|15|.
TGTGCCAGCAGGTCCCCGGGGGTTACGAACACTGAAGCTTTCTTT
CASRSPGVTNTEAFF
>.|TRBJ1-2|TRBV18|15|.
TGTGCCAGCTCCCGCGGCCGGGGAGAATTATATGGCTACACCTTC
CASSRGRGELYGYTF
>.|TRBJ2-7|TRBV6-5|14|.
TGTGCCAGCAGTTCCATCCGGGACAACTACGAGCAGTACTTC
CASSSIRDNYEQYF
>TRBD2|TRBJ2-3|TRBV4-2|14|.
TGTGCCAGCAGCACTAGCGGGGGAACAGATACGCAGTATTTT
CASSTSGGTDTQYF
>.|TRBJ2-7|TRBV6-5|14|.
TGTGCCAGCAGTTTAGCGCCTAGCTCCTACGAGCAGTACTTC
CASSLAPSSYEQYF
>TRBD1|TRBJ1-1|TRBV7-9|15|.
TGTGCCAGCAGCCCGGACAGGGGCTGGGACACTGAAGCTTTCTTT
CASSPDRGWDTEAFF
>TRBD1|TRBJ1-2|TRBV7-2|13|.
TGTGCCAGCAGCCCTCAGGGGGTCTATGGCTACACCTTC
CASSPQGVYGYTF
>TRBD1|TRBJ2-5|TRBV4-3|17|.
TGCGCCAGCAGCCAAGATTGGAGACAGGGGCCACGAGAGACCCAGTACTTC
CASSQDWRQGPRETQYF
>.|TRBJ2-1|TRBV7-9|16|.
TGTGCCAGCAGCCCGCCGGGACTCCCTTTATACAATGAGCAGTTCTTC
CASSPPGLPLYNEQFF
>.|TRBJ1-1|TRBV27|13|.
TGTGCCAGCACCCCGAACTTGGGGACTGAAGCTTTCTTT
CASTPNLGTEAFF
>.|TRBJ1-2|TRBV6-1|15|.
TGTGCCAGCAGTGAAGCGTACAGGTCAAACTATGGCTACACCTTC
CASSEAYRSNYGYTF
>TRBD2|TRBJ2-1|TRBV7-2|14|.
TGTGCCAGCAGCTTAGCGCGGGGGGTCAATGAGCAGTTCTTC
CASSLARGVNEQFF
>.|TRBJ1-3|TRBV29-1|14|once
TGCAGCATTCGAGAGTCCGGGCTGGGAAACACCATATATTTT
CSIRESGLGNTIYF
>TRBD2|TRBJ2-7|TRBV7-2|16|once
TGTGCCAGCAGCCCCAGCTCCGGACTAGCGGGAGCCGAGCAGTACTTC
CASSPSSGLAGAEQYF
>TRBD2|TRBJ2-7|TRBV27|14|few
TGTGCCAGCAGTGCGGGACTAGGACCCTACGAGCAGTACTTC
CASSAGLGPYEQYF
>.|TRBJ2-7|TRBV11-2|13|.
TGTGCCAGCAGATTGGTCCTGGGTTACGAGCAGTACTTC
CASRLVLGYEQYF
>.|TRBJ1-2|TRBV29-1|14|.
TGCAGCGTGGGAACAGGGAGGTCGGACTATGGCTACACCTTC
CSVGTGRSDYGYTF
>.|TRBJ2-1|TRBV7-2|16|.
TGTGCCAGCAACCAACTAACCCTTGGCTCCTACAATGAGCAGTTCTTC
CASNQLTLGSYNEQFF